This section outlines one T cell receptor beta chain sequence together with its context. Its antigen remains unidentified. This sample is part of a study of T cell responses to AZD1222 COVID-19 vaccine. General study points: Dominant CD4 TCR responses targeted spike regions 160-218 and 743-854. Unmutated variant regions are reportedly the target of nearly half of TCRs that are spike-specific. Baseline antibody screening turned up just a handful of seropositive AZD1222 recipients. Among the donors, most were white British and more were female, and clonal diversity was possibly underestimated.

This CDR3 comprises 13 residues. Deletions cut 2 bases from V and 4 bases from J, with 8 bases between. Germline V lookup: CDR1 LGHDT, CDR2 YNNKEL (reference sequence). Measured with immunoSEQ multiplex PCR; TCRdb has only the in-frame clones, and not every one. The sample holds 150,000 to 200,000 clones, about 92% seen once. The V call is TRBV3-1 (or the pseudogene TRBV3-2), the J call TRBJ1-1; D is unclear. The receptor was derived from an adult in good health. The sequences come from peripheral blood, collected on day 0 of AZD1222 vaccination. The CDR3 DNA sequence: TGTGCCAGCAGCCAACAGTGGTTCACTGAAGCTTTCTTT. It yields the protein CASSQQWFTEAFF.